Sequencing of this T cell receptor (beta chain) was carried out in a study of T-cell reconstitution after alpha-beta-depleted transplantation in children. Researchers prepared the TCRbeta library using unique molecular identifiers, the study reports. TCRdb itself ran the PCR reads through MiXCR, one entry per CDR3 protein. The sample shows over 400,000 distinct CDR3 sequences, approximately 12% of them seen only once. From germline, CDR1 is LGHNA and CDR2 YNFKEQ. The CDR3 runs to 14 residues. V lost 1 base and J lost 2, with 9 bases in between. This clonotype originated in a human donor who donated a stem cell graft to a child with combined immunodeficiency. The source material was PBMCs from the stem cell graft donor, sampled from the stem cell graft. The gene calls are TRBV4-2 and TRBJ2-7, with D possibly TRBD2 on 5 matching bases. The CDR3 here is CASSQADYAYEQYF. The CDR3 DNA reads as TGTGCCAGCAGCCAAGCCGACTACGCCTACGAGCAGTACTTC.